The rows below give T cell receptor beta chains drawn from one sample of a study of response to subunit inactivated influenza vaccine. TCRdb passed the RT-PCR reads through MiXCR, listing each CDR3 protein once. The sample contains roughly 790,000 distinct CDR3 sequences, over 20% of which appear only once. Sequenced material: PBMCs from blood, taken approximately 5 days after vaccination. These receptors were obtained from a middle-aged man who received an inactivated influenza vaccine. Each CDR3 is given with its conserved first and last residue. A D gene is named only where the DNA matches it firmly.

>TRBV5-1|TRBD1
CASSLVPGQVVSYNEQFF
>TRBV24-1|TRBD2
CATSDVGLAGSYNEQFF
>TRBV10-3|NA
CAAGEKSPGELFF
>TRBV7-9|TRBD2
CARPSGRYNEQFF
>TRBV12-3/TRBV12-4|NA
CASSFKVRANGELFF
>TRBV6-2/TRBV6-3|TRBD1
CASSRNPGQVSYEQYF
>TRBV12-3/TRBV12-4|NA
CASSFEEYYEQYF
>TRBV7-2|NA
CASSLRGAGTHNEQFF
>TRBV6-2/TRBV6-3|NA
CASSYSRFTQTILMNTEAFF
>TRBV6-2/TRBV6-3|TRBD1
CASSHGTGNPYEQYF
>TRBV5-5|TRBD1
CASSFGQGARGELFF
>TRBV5-1|NA
CATRGGANVLTF
>TRBV7-6|NA
CASSRPPGPGPTEAFF
>TRBV7-9|NA
CASSSSSTTVFYEQYF
>TRBV15|TRBD1
CATSRQGNYEQYF
>TRBV29-1|NA
CSVAGRGVYETQYF
>TRBV20-1|TRBD2
CSARSVAGGQETQYF
>TRBV4-2|TRBD1
CASSQASTGEIVAEAFF
>TRBV4-1|NA
CASSQGRQSTYEQYF
>TRBV6-2/TRBV6-3|TRBD2
CASSSAPGLAGDTLGHF
>TRBV4-2|TRBD2
CASSPRLAEYNEQFF
>TRBV7-2|NA
CASSLARGTEAFF
>TRBV12-3/TRBV12-4|NA
CASSPWNQPQHF
>TRBV5-1|NA
CASSLDGSSYNSPLHF
>TRBV11-2|NA
CASSFTGEQFF
>TRBV28|TRBD1
CASSSGQGITSNQPQHF
>TRBV7-2|TRBD2
CASSPRIAGGADTQYF
>TRBV20-1|NA
CSARDQTALSYEQYF
>TRBV12-3/TRBV12-4|NA
CASRSPVWPYEQYF
>TRBV7-2|TRBD2
CASSLTSGGVNQETQYF
>TRBV28|NA
CASKGVMTSYEQYF